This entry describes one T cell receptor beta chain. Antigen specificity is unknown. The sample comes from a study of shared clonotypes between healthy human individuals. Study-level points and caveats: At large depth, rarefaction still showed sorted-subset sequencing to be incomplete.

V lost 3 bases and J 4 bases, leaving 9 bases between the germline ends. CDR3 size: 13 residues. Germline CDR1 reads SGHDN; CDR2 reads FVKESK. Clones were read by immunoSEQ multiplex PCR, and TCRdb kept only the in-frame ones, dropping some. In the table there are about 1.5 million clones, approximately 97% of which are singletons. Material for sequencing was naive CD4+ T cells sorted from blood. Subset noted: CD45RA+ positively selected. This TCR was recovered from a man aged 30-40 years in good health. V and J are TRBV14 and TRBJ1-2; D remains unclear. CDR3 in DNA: TGTGCCAGCAGCCATAGGGATTCCTATGGCTACACCTTC. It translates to CASSHRDSYGYTF.